This T cell receptor (beta chain) was sequenced for a study of blood T cell repertoires in COVID-19. Profiled with immunoSEQ multiplex PCR; TCRdb holds only in-frame clones, not every one. Of 250,000 to 350,000 clones in the sample, approximately 85% were seen once. The CDR3 has 18 residues. In germline, CDR1 is SGHTA, CDR2 FQGNSA. Trimming cost V 2 bases and J 6 bases, with 26 bases left between them. The material sequenced was peripheral blood. This rearrangement joins TRBV7-2 to TRBJ2-7; D may be TRBD2 (6 bases). The receptor's source is a woman aged 50 to 65 with acute or convalescent COVID-19. The CDR3 DNA sequence: TGTGCCAGCAGCTTAAAGGGATATGGCGGACACCCCGGGGGCGAGCAGTACTTC. Encoded protein: CASSLKGYGGHPGGEQYF.